This T cell receptor (beta chain) was recorded in a study of blood T cell repertoires in COVID-19 (dated by TCRdb to the early 2020s). Turning to the overall study: Samples from collaborators originated in the United States, Italy and Spain and spanned both the acute and convalescent phases of COVID-19. The prospective study material was composed of cDNA or gDNA derived from T cells, B-cell-depleted T cells, or PBMCs. Subjects who had been exposed to COVID-19, were actively infected with it, or had recovered from it provided the deeply sampled blood TCRbeta repertoires that made up the dataset. The repertoires were made available in a free public database intended to serve as a resource for research on the immune response to SARS-CoV-2. Samples were obtained from the ongoing ImmuneRACE study (first 160 participants) and from 1,254 subjects provided by 6 global collaborators. Nearly every sample came with metadata listing a de-identified subject ID, COVID-19 status, age in years and sex. Where available, HLA class I and class II types were obtained from metadata supplied by the sample provider rather than from assay-based typing.

The immunoSEQ Assay, a bias-controlled multiplex PCR, was used to amplify TCRbeta CDR3 regions from genomic DNA. As for how the authors treated the data: The number of nucleated cells in each sample was estimated from the amplification of reference gene primers within the assay. To quantify the absolute abundance of each unique TCRbeta CDR3 rearrangement, sequence reads were collapsed and filtered. For each sample, productive Simpson clonality was calculated as the square root of Simpson's diversity index across productive rearrangements. The table comes from immuneACCESS by way of TCRdb, which keeps in-frame sequences with V and J called. Part of the clones is missing from these tables; in studies checked, under half for an unresolved V gene and the rest for unknown reasons. V and J calls and clone size are as listed in that table; D and trimming were resolved from the DNA. In this sample the table shows about 170,000 clones, about 89% of which occur a single time. The ten top clones hold 0.77% of the sample.

Trimming takes 2 bases from V and 11 bases from J, and the germline ends sit 10 bases apart. The CDR3 runs 12 amino acids, cysteine and phenylalanine included. The entry retains the CDR3 DNA only, 36 bases that are in frame from base 1. CDR1 SGHTA and CDR2 FQGTGA are derived from the germline V gene. The study at large found these results: How much clinical and demographic metadata was included differed by source and by participant, and the metadata was provided uncurated.

In the prospective study, participants were roughly 18 to 89 years old, resided in 24 geographic areas of the United States, and were enrolled through a virtual design. Cohort assignment in the prospective study relied on participant-reported clinical history from a screening survey and a study questionnaire. ImmuneRACE Cohort 3 recovered participants were defined by two consecutive negative NP/OP PCR tests, healthcare professional clearance, or symptom resolution. Mobile phlebotomists in the prospective study collected whole blood, serum and a nasopharyngeal or oropharyngeal swab from every participant. Over an approximately 2-month period, participants in the prospective study had the option of providing additional blood draws and questionnaires. Blood samples from the prospective study were shipped frozen or at room temperature prior to DNA extraction. This clone was counted once. The clone's antigen remains unknown. No base-level quality is on record; no much larger clone is a single base apart.

The specimen sequenced was PBMCs or T cells enriched from blood (not recorded which). This TCR derives from a woman younger than 30 who had recovered from COVID-19. The V and J genes are TRBV7-3 and TRBJ2-1; a weak D assignment points to TRBD2 (5 bases agree). CDR3 loop: CASSLVGAQQFF. The nucleotide sequence is TGTGCCAGCAGCTTAGTGGGAGCTCAGCAGTTCTTC.